These 8 T cell receptor beta chains originate from one sample sequenced in a study of a mutant IDH1 vaccine in newly diagnosed glioma. Antigens of these TCRs are unknown. Time point meaning: week 11, during vaccination. With topical imiquimod, each dose of the vaccine consisted of 300 ug of mutant IDH1 20-mer peptide. The protocol was immunoSEQ multiplex PCR, while the TCRdb copy is restricted to in-frame clones and leaves out a portion. The repertoire consists of roughly 30,000 clones, with just under 80% occurring once and the leading ten covering approximately 23%. Sequences were derived from PBMCs, sampled from a glioma patient whose treatment included an IDH1 peptide vaccine. The source is a man aged 25-45 years with glioma.

The chain carries TRBV14 and TRBJ2-5; TRBD2 matches at 10 bases. Germline V gene data show CDR1 as SGHDN and CDR2 as FVKESK. CDR3 size: 16 residues. V shed 4 bases and J 5 bases; nucleotides not matched to a gene: 10. This CDR3 reads CASSPRRLAGAETQYF. The CDR3 coding sequence is TGTGCCAGCAGCCCGCGACGGCTAGCGGGGGCGGAGACCCAGTACTTC.

There are a few counts of this clone. The chain employs TRBV7-3 and TRBJ2-1; D is unresolved. The CDR3 contains 13 residues. Germline CDR1 is SGHTA and CDR2 is FQGTGA. V shed 4 bases and J shed 0 bases, with 4 bases lying between them. The CDR3 region has the DNA TGTGCCAGCAGCTCTAACTCCTACAATGAGCAGTTCTTC. It translates to CASSSNSYNEQFF.

The chain couples TRBV4-2 to TRBJ1-1; D unresolved. The length of the CDR3 is 14 residues. Trimming pared 0 bases from V and 8 bases from J, leaving 13 bases between. CDR1 is LGHNA and CDR2 is YNFKEQ in the germline V gene. The CDR3 DNA is TGTGCCAGCAGCCAAGATCTTGGCTATCTCGAAGCTTTCTTT. It specifies CASSQDLGYLEAFF.

V and J are TRBV15 and TRBJ1-5; D uncertain. V lost 0 bases, J lost 3 bases, and 6 bases lay in between. The CDR3 extends over 14 amino acids. Germline V lookup: CDR1 LNHNV, CDR2 YYDKDF (reference sequence). The CDR3 nucleotides read TGTGCCACCAGCAGAGATAGATACAATCAGCCCCAGCATTTT. It translates to CATSRDRYNQPQHF.

This chain uses TRBV7-9 with TRBJ2-7; 8 nucleotides agree with TRBD1. Germline V gene sequence: CDR1 SEHNR, CDR2 FQNEAQ (reference sequence). J gave up 4 bases and V 5 bases, and 10 bases lay outside the gene matches. This CDR3 spans 15 amino acids. CDR3 amino acids: CASSPDDRGGYEQYF. The CDR3 nucleotides are TGTGCCAGCAGCCCTGATGACAGGGGTGGGTACGAGCAGTACTTC.

The chain joins TRBV13 to TRBJ2-1, with D perhaps matching TRBD1 (6 bases). The CDR3 consists of 16 residues. V gave up 0 bases and J gave up 0 bases, with 9 bases separating them. Germline values: CDR1 PRHDT, CDR2 FYEKMQ (reference sequence). As DNA, the CDR3 is TGTGCCAGCAGCTTAGGTGGGACACCCTCCTACAATGAGCAGTTCTTC. This codes for CASSLGGTPSYNEQFF. Supplemented by reference TRBV13 and TRBJ2-1, the full variable domain reads AAGVIQSPRHLIKEKRETATLKCYPIPRHDTVYWYQQGPGQDPQFLISFYEKMQSDKGSIPDRFSAQQFSDYHSELNMSSLELGDSALYFCASSLGGTPSYNEQFFGPGTRLTVL.

The CDR3 protein is CASSLPRELGNTGELFF. Written as DNA, the CDR3 is TGTGCCAGCAGCTTGCCTAGGGAACTCGGGAACACCGGGGAGCTGTTTTTT. The chain is built from TRBV5-4 and TRBJ2-2; D not resolved. Germline V lookup: CDR1 SGHNT, CDR2 YYREEE (reference sequence). The ends were cut back, 1 base at V and 1 base at J, with 14 bases in the middle. This CDR3 is built from 17 residues.

CDR3 DNA: TGCGCCAGCAGCCCAGAGGACACTTCCTACGAGCAGTACTTC. Its protein product is CASSPEDTSYEQYF. The V call is TRBV4-1, the J call TRBJ2-7, with D possibly matching TRBD1 (5 bases). V was pared by 4 bases and J by 1 base, with 11 bases between. The CDR3 consists of 14 residues. Germline CDR1 is MGHRA and CDR2 is YSYEKL.